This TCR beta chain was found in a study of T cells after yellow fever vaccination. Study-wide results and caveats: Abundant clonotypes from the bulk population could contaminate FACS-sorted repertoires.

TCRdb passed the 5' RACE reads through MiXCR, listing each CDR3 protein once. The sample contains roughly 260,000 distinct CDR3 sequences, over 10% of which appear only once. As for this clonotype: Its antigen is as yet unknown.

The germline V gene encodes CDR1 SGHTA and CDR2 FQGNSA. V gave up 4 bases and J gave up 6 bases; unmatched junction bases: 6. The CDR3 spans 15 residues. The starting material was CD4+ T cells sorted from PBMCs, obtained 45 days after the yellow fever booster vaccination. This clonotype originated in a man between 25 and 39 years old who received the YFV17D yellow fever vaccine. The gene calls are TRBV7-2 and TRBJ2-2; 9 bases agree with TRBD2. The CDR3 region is CASSSIAGVSGELFF. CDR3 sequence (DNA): TGTGCCAGCAGCTCAATAGCGGGAGTGTCCGGGGAGCTGTTTTTT.